A selection of T cell receptor beta chains follows, all from one sample in a study of regulatory T cells in long-lasting Graves disease. TCRdb ran MiXCR on the multiplex PCR reads and lists one entry per CDR3 protein. Seen here are 500,000 to 700,000 distinct CDR3 sequences, about 32% observed once, and the top ten hold around 42%. The sample was peripheral blood mononuclear cells (PBMCs), taken when the disease was refractory, from a patient treated with antithyroid drugs. These receptors originate from a female donor with Graves disease. Both conserved end residues are part of each CDR3. D genes are given only for firm matches. Size tells how often a clone was seen (once, few, many) or the class of an expanded clone, and some rows leave it out.

v_gene	d_gene	abundance	j_gene	CDR3aa	CDR3nt
TRBV5-1	TRBD1	.	TRBJ2-7	CASSSSGTGLEQYF	TGCGCCAGCAGCTCATCCGGGACAGGCCTTGAGCAGTACTTC
TRBV18	TRBD1	few	TRBJ2-7	CASSPPRQGAYEQYF	TGTGCCAGCTCACCACCGAGACAGGGGGCCTACGAGCAGTACTTC
TRBV20-1	TRBD2	.	TRBJ2-5	CSARTPGGGQETQYF	TGCAGTGCTAGGACACCCGGGGGGGGGCAAGAGACCCAGTACTTC
TRBV19	.	.	TRBJ2-6	CASGTGWGANVLTF	TGTGCCAGTGGAACAGGGTGGGGGGCCAACGTCCTGACTTTC
TRBV2	.	.	TRBJ1-5	CASSGGGGRQPQHF	TGTGCCAGCAGTGGAGGCGGGGGGCGACAGCCCCAGCATTTT
TRBV5-1	.	few	TRBJ1-2	CASSLEAGGYTF	TGCGCCAGCAGCTTGGAGGCGGGGGGCTACACCTTC
TRBV6-2/TRBV6-3	TRBD1	many	TRBJ1-6	CASSYSRDRGRTAPLHF	TGTGCCAGCAGTTACTCGAGGGACAGGGGGCGCACGGCACCCCTCCACTTT
TRBV29-1	.	.	TRBJ1-2	CSVERESYGYTF	TGCAGCGTTGAGAGGGAGAGCTATGGCTACACCTTC
TRBV6-1	.	.	TRBJ1-2	CASSPAFMSYGYTF	TGTGCCAGCAGTCCTGCGTTTATGAGCTATGGCTACACCTTC
TRBV6-2/TRBV6-3	.	.	TRBJ2-7	CASSPPPARVGKNEQYF	TGTGCCAGCAGTCCGCCACCGGCTAGGGTGGGGAAGAACGAGCAGTACTTC
TRBV6-1	TRBD1	few	TRBJ2-3	CASSRNRGDSADTQYF	TGTGCCAGCAGTAGAAACAGGGGAGATAGTGCAGATACGCAGTATTTT
TRBV28	.	many	TRBJ1-4	CASSRVGANEKLFF	TGTGCCAGCAGTCGGGTTGGGGCTAATGAAAAACTGTTTTTT
TRBV12-3/TRBV12-4	TRBD1	.	TRBJ1-3	CASILSADRHGNTIYF	TGTGCCAGCATCTTAAGCGCGGACAGGCACGGAAACACCATATATTTT
TRBV20-1	.	.	TRBJ2-5	CSACTDQETQYF	TGCAGTGCCTGTACCGACCAAGAGACCCAGTACTTC
TRBV19	TRBD1	.	TRBJ1-5	CASSTGGLQPQHF	TGTGCCAGTAGTACAGGGGGGCTTCAGCCCCAGCATTTT
TRBV28	.	many	TRBJ1-5	CASSNLGGRNQPQHF	TGTGCCAGCAGTAACCTTGGAGGCCGCAATCAGCCCCAGCATTTT
TRBV29-1	.	.	TRBJ2-7	CSVEQELTYEQYF	TGCAGCGTTGAACAGGAGTTGACCTACGAGCAGTACTTC
TRBV6-1	.	.	TRBJ2-5	CASSDPLTGPQETQYF	TGTGCCAGCAGTGACCCCCTAACGGGGCCACAAGAGACCCAGTACTTC
TRBV28	TRBD1	few	TRBJ1-5	CASSSPWTGLGSQPQHF	TGTGCCAGCAGTTCCCCTTGGACAGGGCTGGGAAGTCAGCCCCAGCATTTT
TRBV20-1	.	few	TRBJ1-5	CSARKQGFNQPQHF	TGCAGTGCTCGAAAACAGGGATTCAATCAGCCCCAGCATTTT
TRBV20-1	TRBD2	.	TRBJ2-1	CSATVAGGPNNEQFF	TGCAGTGCTACCGTAGCGGGAGGGCCGAACAATGAGCAGTTCTTC
TRBV11-2	.	many	TRBJ2-5	CASNRGWGQETQYF	TGTGCCAGCAACCGGGGCTGGGGGCAAGAGACCCAGTACTTC
TRBV2	.	many	TRBJ1-5	CASSQDSNQPQHF	TGTGCCAGCAGCCAGGACAGCAATCAGCCCCAGCATTTT
TRBV13	.	.	TRBJ1-1	CASSSRDPQGLFTEAFF	TGTGCCAGCAGCTCCAGGGACCCACAGGGCTTATTCACTGAAGCTTTCTTT
TRBV9	.	.	TRBJ2-7	CASSVNVGGYEQYF	TGTGCCAGCAGCGTAAATGTGGGCGGGTACGAGCAGTACTTC
TRBV10-3	TRBD1	.	TRBJ1-1	CAISAGQGEGAFF	TGTGCCATCAGTGCCGGACAGGGGGAAGGAGCTTTCTTT
TRBV29-1	TRBD1	.	TRBJ2-5	CSVRQGAWETQYF	TGCAGCGTCCGACAGGGGGCATGGGAGACCCAGTACTTC
TRBV5-1	TRBD1	few	TRBJ1-1	CASSFDRGLEAFF	TGTGCCAGCAGCTTTGACAGGGGTCTTGAAGCTTTCTTT
TRBV10-3	.	.	TRBJ2-5	CAISESWETQYF	TGTGCCATCAGTGAGTCCTGGGAGACCCAGTACTTC
TRBV20-1	.	.	TRBJ1-5	CSAPGGVGQPQHF	TGCAGTGCTCCCGGGGGAGTTGGTCAGCCCCAGCATTTT
TRBV12-3/TRBV12-4	.	few	TRBJ2-5	CASSWILETQYF	TGTGCCAGCAGTTGGATCCTCGAGACCCAGTACTTC
TRBV27	.	.	TRBJ2-1	CASSLERNEQFF	TGTGCCAGCAGTTTAGAACGGAATGAGCAGTTCTTC
TRBV20-1	.	few	TRBJ1-5	CSAREGGQPQHF	TGCAGTGCTAGAGAGGGTGGCCAGCCCCAGCATTTT
TRBV12-3/TRBV12-4	.	many	TRBJ1-1	CASSLARLWRDTEAFF	TGTGCCAGCAGTTTAGCGCGACTATGGAGGGACACTGAAGCTTTCTTT
TRBV10-3	TRBD1	.	TRBJ1-6	CAIRPGQGSSSPLHF	TGTGCCATCAGACCGGGACAGGGGTCGAGTTCACCCCTCCACTTT
TRBV5-1	.	many	TRBJ1-2	CASSLPDPTYGYTF	TGCGCCAGCAGCTTACCGGATCCTACCTATGGCTACACCTTC
TRBV3-1	.	.	TRBJ1-2	CASSQDYYGYTF	TGTGCCAGCAGCCAAGACTACTATGGCTACACCTTC
TRBV12-3/TRBV12-4	TRBD2	few	TRBJ2-2	CASNLLAVSGELFF	TGTGCCAGCAATCTACTAGCGGTGTCCGGGGAGCTGTTTTTT